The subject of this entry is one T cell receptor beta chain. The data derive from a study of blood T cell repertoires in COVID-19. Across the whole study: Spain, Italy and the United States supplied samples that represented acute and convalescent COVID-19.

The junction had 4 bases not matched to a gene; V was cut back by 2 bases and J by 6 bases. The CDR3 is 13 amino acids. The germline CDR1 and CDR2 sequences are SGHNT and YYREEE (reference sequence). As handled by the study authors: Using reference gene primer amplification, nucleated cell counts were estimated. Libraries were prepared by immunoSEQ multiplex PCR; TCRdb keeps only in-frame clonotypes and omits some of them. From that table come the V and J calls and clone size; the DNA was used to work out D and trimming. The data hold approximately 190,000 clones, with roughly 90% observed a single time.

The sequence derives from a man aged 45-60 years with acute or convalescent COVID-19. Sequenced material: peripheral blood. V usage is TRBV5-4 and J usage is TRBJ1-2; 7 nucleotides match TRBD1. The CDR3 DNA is TGTGCCAGCAGCTTACAGGGGAAAGATGGCTACACCTTC. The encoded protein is CASSLQGKDGYTF.